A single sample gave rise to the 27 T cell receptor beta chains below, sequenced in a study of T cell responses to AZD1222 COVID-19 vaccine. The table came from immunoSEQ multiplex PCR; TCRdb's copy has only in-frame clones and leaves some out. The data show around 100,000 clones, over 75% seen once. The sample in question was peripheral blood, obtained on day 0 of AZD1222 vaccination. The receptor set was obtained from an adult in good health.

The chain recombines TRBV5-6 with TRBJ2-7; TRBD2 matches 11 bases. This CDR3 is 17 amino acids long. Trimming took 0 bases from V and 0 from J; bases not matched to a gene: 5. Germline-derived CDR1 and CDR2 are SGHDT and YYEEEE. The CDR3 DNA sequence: TGTGCCAGCAGCTTGGGACTAGCGGGGTGGGGCTCCTACGAGCAGTACTTC. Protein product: CASSLGLAGWGSYEQYF.

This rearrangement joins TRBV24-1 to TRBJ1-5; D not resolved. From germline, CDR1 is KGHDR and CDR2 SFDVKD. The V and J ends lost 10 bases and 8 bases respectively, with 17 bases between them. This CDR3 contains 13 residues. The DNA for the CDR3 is TGTGCCACGGGTCAGCGAGGGTTGGAGCCCCAGCATTTT. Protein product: CATGQRGLEPQHF.

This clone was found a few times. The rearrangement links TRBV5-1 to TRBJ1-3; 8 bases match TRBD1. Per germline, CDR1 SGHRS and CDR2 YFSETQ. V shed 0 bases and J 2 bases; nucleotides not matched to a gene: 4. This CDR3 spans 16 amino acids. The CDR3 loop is CASSLDSQGAGNTIYF. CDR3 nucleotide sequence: TGCGCCAGCAGCTTGGACTCACAGGGGGCTGGAAACACCATATATTTT.

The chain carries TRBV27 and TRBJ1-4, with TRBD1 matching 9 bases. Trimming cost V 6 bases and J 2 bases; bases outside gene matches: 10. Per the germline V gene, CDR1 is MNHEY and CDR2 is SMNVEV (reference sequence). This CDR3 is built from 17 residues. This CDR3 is CASRAGQGYSTNEKLFF. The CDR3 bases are TGTGCCAGCAGGGCGGGACAGGGTTACTCGACTAATGAAAAACTGTTTTTT.

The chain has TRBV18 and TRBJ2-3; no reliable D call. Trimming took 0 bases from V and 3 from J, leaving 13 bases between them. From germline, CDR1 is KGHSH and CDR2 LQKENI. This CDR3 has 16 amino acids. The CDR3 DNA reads TGTGCCAGCTCACCACCGAACGGTTTAGGAACAGATACGCAGTATTTT. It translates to CASSPPNGLGTDTQYF.

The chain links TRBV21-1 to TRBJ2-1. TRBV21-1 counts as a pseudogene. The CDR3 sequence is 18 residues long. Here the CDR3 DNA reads TGTGCCAGCAGCAAAGCGCTTGACACACACAAGCCGCGGAATGAGCAGTTCTTC. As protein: CASSKALDTHKPRNEQFF.

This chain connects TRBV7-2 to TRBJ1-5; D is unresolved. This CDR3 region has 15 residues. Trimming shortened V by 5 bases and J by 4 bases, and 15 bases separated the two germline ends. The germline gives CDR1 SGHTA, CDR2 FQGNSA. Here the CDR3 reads CASSPQWGWNQPQHF. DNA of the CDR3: TGTGCCAGCAGCCCCCAATGGGGTTGGAATCAGCCCCAGCATTTT.

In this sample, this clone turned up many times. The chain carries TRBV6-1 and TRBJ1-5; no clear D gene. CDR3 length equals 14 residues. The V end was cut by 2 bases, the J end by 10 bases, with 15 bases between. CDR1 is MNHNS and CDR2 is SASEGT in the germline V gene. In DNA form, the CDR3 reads TGTGCCAGCAGTGAACTCGGTACCACGGGCCCCCAGCATTTT. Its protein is CASSELGTTGPQHF.

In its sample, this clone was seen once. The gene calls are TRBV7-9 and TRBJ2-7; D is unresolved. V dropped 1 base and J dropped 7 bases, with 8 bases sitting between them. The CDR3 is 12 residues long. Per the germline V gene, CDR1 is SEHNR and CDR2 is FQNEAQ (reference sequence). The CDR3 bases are TGTGCCAGCAGCTTAGTTTTGGGGGAGCAGTACTTC. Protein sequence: CASSLVLGEQYF. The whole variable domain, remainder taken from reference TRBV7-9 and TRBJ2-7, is DTGVSQNPRHKITKRGQNVTFRCDPISEHNRLYWYRQTLGQGPEFLTYFQNEAQLEKSRLLSDRFSAERPKGSFSTLEIQRTEQGDSAMYLCASSLVLGEQYFGPGTRLTVT.

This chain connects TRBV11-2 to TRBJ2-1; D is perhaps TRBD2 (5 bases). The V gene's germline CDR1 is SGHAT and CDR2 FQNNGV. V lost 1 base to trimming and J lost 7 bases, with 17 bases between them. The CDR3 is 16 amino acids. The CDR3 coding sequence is TGTGCCAGCAGCTTAGCTGGGGAAGTTAGCGTGAATGAGCAGTTCTTC. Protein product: CASSLAGEVSVNEQFF. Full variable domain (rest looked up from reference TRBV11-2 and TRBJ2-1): EAGVAQSPRYKIIEKRQSVAFWCNPISGHATLYWYQQILGQGPKLLIQFQNNGVVDDSQLPKDRFSAERLKGVDSTLKIQPAKLEDSAVYLCASSLAGEVSVNEQFFGPGTRLTVL.

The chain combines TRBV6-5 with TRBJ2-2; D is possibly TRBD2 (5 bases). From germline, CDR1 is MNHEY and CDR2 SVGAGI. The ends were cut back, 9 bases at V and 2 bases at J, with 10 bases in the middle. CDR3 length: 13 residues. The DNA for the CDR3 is TGTGCCAGTCGGACTGAAAACACCGGGGAGCTGTTTTTT. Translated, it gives CASRTENTGELFF.

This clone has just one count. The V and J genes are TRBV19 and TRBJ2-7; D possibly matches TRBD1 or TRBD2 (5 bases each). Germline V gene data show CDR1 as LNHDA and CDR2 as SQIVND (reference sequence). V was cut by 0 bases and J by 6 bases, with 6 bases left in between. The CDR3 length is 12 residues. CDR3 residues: CASSIDGGEQYF. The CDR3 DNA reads TGTGCCAGTAGTATAGATGGGGGCGAGCAGTACTTC.

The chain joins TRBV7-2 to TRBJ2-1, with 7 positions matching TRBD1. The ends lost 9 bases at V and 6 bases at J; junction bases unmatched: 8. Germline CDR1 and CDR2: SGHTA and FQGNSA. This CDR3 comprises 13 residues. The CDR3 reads CASWTGGSNEQFF. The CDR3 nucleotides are TGTGCCAGTTGGACAGGAGGCTCCAATGAGCAGTTCTTC. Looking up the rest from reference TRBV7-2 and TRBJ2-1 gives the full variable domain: GAGVSQSPSNKVTEKGKDVELRCDPISGHTALYWYRQSLGQGLEFLIYFQGNSAPDKSGLPSDRFSAERTGGSVSTLTIQRTQQEDSAVYLCASWTGGSNEQFFGPGTRLTVL.

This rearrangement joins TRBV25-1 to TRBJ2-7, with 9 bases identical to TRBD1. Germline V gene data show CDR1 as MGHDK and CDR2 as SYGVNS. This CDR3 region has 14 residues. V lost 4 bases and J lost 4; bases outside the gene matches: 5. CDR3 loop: CASSVPGQGYEQYF. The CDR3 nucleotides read TGTGCCAGCAGTGTCCCGGGACAGGGTTACGAGCAGTACTTC.

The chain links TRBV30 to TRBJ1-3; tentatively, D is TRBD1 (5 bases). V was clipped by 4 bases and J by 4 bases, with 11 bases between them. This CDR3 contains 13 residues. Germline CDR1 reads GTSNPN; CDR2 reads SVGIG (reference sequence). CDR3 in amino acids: CAWNEQAGNTIYF. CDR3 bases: TGTGCCTGGAACGAACAGGCGGGAAACACCATATATTTT. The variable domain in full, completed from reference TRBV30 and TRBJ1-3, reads SQTIHQWPATLVQPVGSPLSLECTVEGTSNPNLYWYRQAAGRGLQLLFYSVGIGQISSEVPQNLSASRPQDRQFILSSKKLLLSDSGFYLCAWNEQAGNTIYFGEGSWLTVV.

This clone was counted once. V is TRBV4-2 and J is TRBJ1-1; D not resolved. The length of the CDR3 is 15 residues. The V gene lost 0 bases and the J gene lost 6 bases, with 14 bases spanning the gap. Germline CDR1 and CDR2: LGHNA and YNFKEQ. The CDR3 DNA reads TGTGCCAGCAGCCAAGAAGAGGCCACCGGGGCTGAAGCTTTCTTT. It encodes CASSQEEATGAEAFF.

The CDR3 bases are TGCAGCGCCGCCGCAGGGAGCACTGAAGCTTTCTTT. The encoded protein is CSAAAGSTEAFF. The chain has TRBV29-1 and TRBJ1-1; tentatively, D is TRBD1 (5 bases). The V and J ends lost 7 bases and 4 bases respectively, with 13 bases between them. Germline V gene data show CDR1 as SQVTM and CDR2 as ANQGSEA. The CDR3 sequence is 12 residues long.

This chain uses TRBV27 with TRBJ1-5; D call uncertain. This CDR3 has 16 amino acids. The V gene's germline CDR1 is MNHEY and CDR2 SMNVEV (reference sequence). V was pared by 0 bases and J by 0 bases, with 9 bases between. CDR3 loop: CASSLSPGYSNQPQHF. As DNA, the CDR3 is TGTGCCAGCAGTTTATCGCCGGGGTATAGCAATCAGCCCCAGCATTTT.

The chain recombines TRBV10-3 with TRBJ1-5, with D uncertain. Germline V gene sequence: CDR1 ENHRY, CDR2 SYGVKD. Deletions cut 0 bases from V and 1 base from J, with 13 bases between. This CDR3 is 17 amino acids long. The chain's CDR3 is CAISESGGRVSNQPQHF. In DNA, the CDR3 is TGTGCCATCAGTGAGTCCGGAGGGAGAGTAAGCAATCAGCCCCAGCATTTT.

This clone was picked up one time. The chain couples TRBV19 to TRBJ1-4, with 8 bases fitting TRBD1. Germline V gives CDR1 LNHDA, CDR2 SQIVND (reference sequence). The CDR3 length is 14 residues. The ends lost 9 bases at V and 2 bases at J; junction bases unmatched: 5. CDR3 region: CASLGTGTNEKLFF. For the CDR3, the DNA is TGTGCCAGCCTCGGGACAGGCACTAATGAAAAACTGTTTTTT.

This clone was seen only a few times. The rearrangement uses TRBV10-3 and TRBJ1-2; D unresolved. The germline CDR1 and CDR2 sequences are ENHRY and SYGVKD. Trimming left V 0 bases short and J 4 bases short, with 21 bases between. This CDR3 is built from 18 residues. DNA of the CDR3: TGTGCCATCAGTGAGTCGAGAGGATGGGATCCTGCGGGCTATGGCTACACCTTC. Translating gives CAISESRGWDPAGYGYTF.

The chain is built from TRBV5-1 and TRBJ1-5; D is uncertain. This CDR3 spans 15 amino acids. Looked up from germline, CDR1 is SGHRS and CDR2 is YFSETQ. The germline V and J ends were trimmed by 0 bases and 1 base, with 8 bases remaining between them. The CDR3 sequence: CASSLASDSNQPQHF. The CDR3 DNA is TGCGCCAGCAGCTTGGCCTCCGACAGCAATCAGCCCCAGCATTTT.

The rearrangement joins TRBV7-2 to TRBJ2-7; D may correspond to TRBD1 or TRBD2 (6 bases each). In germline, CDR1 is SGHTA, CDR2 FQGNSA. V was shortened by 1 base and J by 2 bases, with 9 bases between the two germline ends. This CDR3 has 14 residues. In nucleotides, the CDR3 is TGTGCCAGCAGCTTAGGAAGGGGGGCCTACGAGCAGTACTTC. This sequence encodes CASSLGRGAYEQYF.

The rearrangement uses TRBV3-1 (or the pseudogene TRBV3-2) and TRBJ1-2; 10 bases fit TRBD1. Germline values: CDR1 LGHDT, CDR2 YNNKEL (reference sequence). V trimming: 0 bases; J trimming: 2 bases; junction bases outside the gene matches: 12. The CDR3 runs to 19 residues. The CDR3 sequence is CASSQEEDRGLPGNYGYTF. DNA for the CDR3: TGTGCCAGCAGCCAAGAGGAAGACAGGGGGCTACCAGGCAACTATGGCTACACCTTC.

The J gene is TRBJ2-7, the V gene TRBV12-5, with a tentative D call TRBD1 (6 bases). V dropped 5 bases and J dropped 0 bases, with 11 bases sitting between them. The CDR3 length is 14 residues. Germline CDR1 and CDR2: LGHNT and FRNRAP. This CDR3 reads CASGRQAYSYEQYF. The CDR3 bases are TGTGCTAGTGGTAGACAGGCCTACTCCTACGAGCAGTACTTC.

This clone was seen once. The CDR3 nucleotides are TGCGCCAGCAGCCAAGTTGGGGACGGACTCTACGAGCAGTACTTC. Its translation is CASSQVGDGLYEQYF. The chain links TRBV4-1 to TRBJ2-7; D is possibly TRBD1 or TRBD2 (5 bases each). The germline V and J ends were trimmed by 1 base and 3 bases, with 13 bases remaining between them. This CDR3 contains 15 residues. Germline CDR1 is MGHRA and CDR2 is YSYEKL.

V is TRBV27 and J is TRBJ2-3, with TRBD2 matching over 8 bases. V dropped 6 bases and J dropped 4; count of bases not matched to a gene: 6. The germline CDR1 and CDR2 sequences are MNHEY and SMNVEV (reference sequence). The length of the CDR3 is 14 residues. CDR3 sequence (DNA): TGTGCCAGCAGGGTAGCGGGGTTGGCAGATACGCAGTATTTT. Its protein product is CASRVAGLADTQYF.